Following are 14 T cell receptor beta chains from one sample sequenced in a study of blood T cell repertoires in COVID-19. TCRdb's table, derived via immunoSEQ multiplex PCR, lists solely in-frame clones and lacks some. The table lists around 38,000 clones, 70% to 90% of them singletons. Material: peripheral blood. Receptors originate from a man aged 55 to 70 with COVID-19, enrolled during active disease.

V is TRBV9 and J is TRBJ1-4, with unresolved D. Trimming took 0 bases from V and 3 from J, leaving 9 bases between them. There are 15 residues in the CDR3. Germline CDR1 reads SGDLS; CDR2 reads YYNGEE. CDR3 sequence reads: CASSVGEISNEKLFF. In nucleotides, the CDR3 is TGTGCCAGCAGCGTAGGAGAGATCTCTAATGAAAAACTGTTTTTT. The variable domain in full, with the rest retrieved from reference TRBV9 and TRBJ1-4, is DSGVTQTPKHLITATGQRVTLRCSPRSGDLSVYWYQQSLDQGLQFLIQYYNGEERAKGNILERFSAQQFPDLHSELNLSSLELGDSALYFCASSVGEISNEKLFFGSGTQLSVL.

CDR3 residues: CASSEDRGTWDTQYF. The CDR3 nucleotides read TGTGCCAGCAGTGAGGACAGGGGGACTTGGGATACGCAGTATTTT. The chain carries TRBV6-1 and TRBJ2-3; 10 bases agree with TRBD1. J lost 6 bases, V lost 3 bases, and 6 bases had no gene match. CDR3 length equals 15 residues. Per the germline V gene, CDR1 is MNHNS and CDR2 is SASEGT.

This sequence joins TRBV4-3 and TRBJ2-1, with D possibly TRBD2 on 5 matching bases. Trimming removed 2 bases from V and 0 bases from J, with 17 bases in between. The CDR3 is 18 residues long. The germline gives CDR1 LGHNA, CDR2 YSLEER. The chain's CDR3 is CASSQQTFSVSSYNEQFF. DNA of the CDR3: TGCGCCAGCAGCCAACAGACCTTTAGCGTGAGCTCCTACAATGAGCAGTTCTTC.

J is TRBJ1-1 and V is TRBV10-1; tentative D call: TRBD1 (5 bases). This CDR3 region has 11 residues. Trimming removed 8 bases from V and 8 bases from J, with 12 bases in between. The germline V gene encodes CDR1 WNHNN and CDR2 SYGVQD (reference sequence). CDR3 nucleotides: TGCGCCAGCTCGAACGACAGAGAAGCTTTCTTT. Translated, it gives CASSNDREAFF.

The chain combines TRBV28 with TRBJ1-4; D gene ambiguous. The CDR3 has 12 amino acids. The germline V and J ends were trimmed by 7 bases and 8 bases, with 11 bases remaining between them. Per the germline V gene, CDR1 is MDHEN and CDR2 is SYDVKM. CDR3 residues: CASTQSTEKLFF. The CDR3 DNA follows: TGTGCCAGCACCCAGTCAACAGAAAAACTGTTTTTT.

This clone has only a few counts. The chain uses TRBV28 and TRBJ1-5; a weak D match, TRBD1 (6 bases). Germline CDR1 and CDR2: MDHEN and SYDVKM. Trimming took off 5 bases at V and 3 bases at J, with 14 bases between the two ends. This CDR3 has 15 residues. The CDR3 loop is CASSPWTVSNQPQHF. Here the CDR3 DNA reads TGTGCCAGCAGTCCCTGGACAGTGTCCAATCAGCCCCAGCATTTT.

The chain couples TRBV7-2 to TRBJ1-5; 7 nucleotides line up with TRBD1. Trimming cost V 2 bases and J 9 bases; bases outside gene matches: 4. This CDR3 comprises 13 residues. Per germline, CDR1 SGHTA and CDR2 FQGNSA. CDR3 amino acids: CASSLKGAGPQHF. The DNA for the CDR3 is TGTGCCAGCAGCTTAAAGGGGGCTGGGCCCCAGCATTTT.

A single count supports this clone. This rearrangement joins TRBV27 to TRBJ1-4, with D possibly being TRBD1 (5 bases). Germline CDR1 and CDR2: MNHEY and SMNVEV (reference sequence). The CDR3 length is 14 residues. Trimming took off 6 bases at V and 0 bases at J, with 8 bases between the two ends. CDR3 sequence (DNA): TGTGCCAGCAGCGCGGGGGCAACTAATGAAAAACTGTTTTTT. As protein: CASSAGATNEKLFF.

J is TRBJ1-3 and V is TRBV5-1; 10 bases align to TRBD1. The CDR3 length is 16 residues. V gave up 4 bases and J gave up 2 bases; unmatched junction bases: 6. CDR1 is SGHRS, CDR2 YFSETQ, per germline. CDR3 sequence reads: CASSLEGTGAGNTIYF. CDR3 bases: TGCGCCAGCAGCCTAGAAGGGACAGGGGCTGGAAACACCATATATTTT.

DNA of the CDR3: TGTGCCAGCAGCCTGTTTGGCGGGGCGCGTGAAAAACTGTTTTTT. This translates into CASSLFGGAREKLFF. V is TRBV13 and J is TRBJ1-4; D is perhaps TRBD1 (5 bases). The CDR3 loop spans 15 amino acids. Trimming took 5 bases from V and 7 from J, leaving 17 bases between them. Germline V gives CDR1 PRHDT, CDR2 FYEKMQ (reference sequence).

This chain links TRBV7-2 with TRBJ1-5; D remains ambiguous. V lost 5 bases and J lost 9, with 11 bases in between. The germline V gene has CDR1 SGHTA and CDR2 FQGNSA. The CDR3 totals 12 residues. The CDR3 coding sequence is TGTGCCAGCAGCCCCCTGGGAGGGCCCCAGCATTTT. Amino acids: CASSPLGGPQHF.

The genes are TRBV7-2 and TRBJ1-1; D gene ambiguous. Germline lookup yields CDR1 SGHTA and CDR2 FQGNSA. The germline V and J ends were trimmed by 8 bases and 7 bases, with 20 bases remaining between them. This CDR3 contains 14 residues. CDR3 nucleotide sequence: TGTGCCAGCCAAGGAATCGGGTCCGGCCTTGAAGCTTTCTTT. Translating it yields CASQGIGSGLEAFF.

V is TRBV11-2 and J is TRBJ2-1; 9 bases are shared with TRBD2. CDR1 is SGHAT and CDR2 is FQNNGV in the germline V gene. V lost 5 bases and J lost 4; bases outside the gene matches: 6. The CDR3 has 15 amino acids. The CDR3: CASSPVSGSYNEQFF. CDR3 nucleotide sequence: TGTGCCAGCAGCCCGGTTAGCGGGAGTTACAATGAGCAGTTCTTC.

The chain combines TRBV4-3 with TRBJ2-3, with D possibly TRBD2 on 6 matching bases. Germline loops: CDR1 LGHNA, CDR2 YSLEER. V was cut by 1 base and J by 5 bases, with 10 bases left in between. The CDR3 loop spans 14 amino acids. The CDR3 here is CASSQAPGLDTQYF. DNA for the CDR3: TGCGCCAGCAGCCAAGCCCCGGGACTAGATACGCAGTATTTT.